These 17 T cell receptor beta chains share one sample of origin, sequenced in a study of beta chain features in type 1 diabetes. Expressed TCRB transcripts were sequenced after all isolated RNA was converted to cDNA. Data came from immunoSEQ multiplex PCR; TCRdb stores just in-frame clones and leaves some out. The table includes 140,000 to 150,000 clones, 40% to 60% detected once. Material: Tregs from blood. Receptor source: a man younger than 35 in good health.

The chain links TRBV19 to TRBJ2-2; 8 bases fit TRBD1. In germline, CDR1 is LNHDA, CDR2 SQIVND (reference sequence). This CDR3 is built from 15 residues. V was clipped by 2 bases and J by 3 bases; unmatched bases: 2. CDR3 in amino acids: CASSIQGADTGELFF. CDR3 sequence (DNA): TGTGCCAGTAGTATACAGGGGGCGGACACCGGGGAGCTGTTTTTT.

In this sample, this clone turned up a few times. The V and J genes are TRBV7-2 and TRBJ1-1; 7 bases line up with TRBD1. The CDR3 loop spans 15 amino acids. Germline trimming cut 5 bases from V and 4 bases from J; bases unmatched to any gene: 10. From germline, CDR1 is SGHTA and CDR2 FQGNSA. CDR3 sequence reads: CASSPLSRDSTEAFF. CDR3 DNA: TGTGCCAGCAGCCCACTGTCCCGGGACAGCACTGAAGCTTTCTTT. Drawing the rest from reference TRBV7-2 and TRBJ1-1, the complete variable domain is GAGVSQSPSNKVTEKGKDVELRCDPISGHTALYWYRQSLGQGLEFLIYFQGNSAPDKSGLPSDRFSAERTGGSVSTLTIQRTQQEDSAVYLCASSPLSRDSTEAFFGQGTRLTVV.

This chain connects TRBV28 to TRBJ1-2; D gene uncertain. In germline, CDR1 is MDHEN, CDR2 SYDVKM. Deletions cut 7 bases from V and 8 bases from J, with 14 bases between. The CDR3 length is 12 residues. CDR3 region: CASTFLSGGYTF. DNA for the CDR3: TGTGCCAGCACCTTCCTCTCGGGAGGCTACACCTTC.

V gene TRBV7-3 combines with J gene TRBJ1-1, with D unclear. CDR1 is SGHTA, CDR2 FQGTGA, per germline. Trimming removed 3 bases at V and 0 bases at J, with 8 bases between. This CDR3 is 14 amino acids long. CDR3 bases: TGTGCCAGCAGCTTTTCGGGGATGAACACTGAAGCTTTCTTT. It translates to CASSFSGMNTEAFF.

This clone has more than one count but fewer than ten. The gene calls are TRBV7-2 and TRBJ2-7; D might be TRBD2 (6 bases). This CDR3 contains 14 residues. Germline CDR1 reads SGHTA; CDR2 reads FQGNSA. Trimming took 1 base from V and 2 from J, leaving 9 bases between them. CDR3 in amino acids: CASSLGSGPYEQYF. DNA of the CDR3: TGTGCCAGCAGCTTAGGCAGCGGGCCCTACGAGCAGTACTTC.

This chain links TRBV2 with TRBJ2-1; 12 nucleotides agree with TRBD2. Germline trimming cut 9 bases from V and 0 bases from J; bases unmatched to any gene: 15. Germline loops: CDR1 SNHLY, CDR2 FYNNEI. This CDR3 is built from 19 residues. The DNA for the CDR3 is TGTGCCAGTTCCCCCCGGGCTAGCGGGGGGGCCCCCTCCTACAATGAGCAGTTCTTC. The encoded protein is CASSPRASGGAPSYNEQFF.

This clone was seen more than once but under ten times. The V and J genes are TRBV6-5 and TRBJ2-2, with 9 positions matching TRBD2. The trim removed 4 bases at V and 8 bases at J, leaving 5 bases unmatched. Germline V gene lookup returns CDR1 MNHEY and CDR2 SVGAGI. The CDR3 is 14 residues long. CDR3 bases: TGTGCCAGCAGTTCGCCCCTAGCGGGAGGGGAGCTGTTTTTT. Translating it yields CASSSPLAGGELFF.

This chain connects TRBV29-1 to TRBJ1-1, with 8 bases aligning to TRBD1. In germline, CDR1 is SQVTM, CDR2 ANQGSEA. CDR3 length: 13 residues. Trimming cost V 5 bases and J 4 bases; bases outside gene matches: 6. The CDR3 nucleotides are TGCAGCGTTACCCTAACAGGGGGCACTGAAGCTTTCTTT. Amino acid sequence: CSVTLTGGTEAFF.

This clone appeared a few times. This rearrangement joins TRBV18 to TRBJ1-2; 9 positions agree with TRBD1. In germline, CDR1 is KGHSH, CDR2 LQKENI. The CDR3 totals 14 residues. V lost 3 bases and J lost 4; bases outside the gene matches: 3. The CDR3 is CASSPGQGFYGYTF. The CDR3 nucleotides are TGTGCCAGCTCACCTGGACAGGGGTTCTATGGCTACACCTTC.

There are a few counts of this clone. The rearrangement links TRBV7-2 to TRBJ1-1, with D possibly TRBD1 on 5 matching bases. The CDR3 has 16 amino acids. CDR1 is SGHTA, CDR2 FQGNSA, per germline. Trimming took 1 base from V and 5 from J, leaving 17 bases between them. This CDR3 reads CASSLVSSRGGTEAFF. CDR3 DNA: TGTGCCAGCAGCTTAGTTTCGAGTAGGGGAGGGACTGAAGCTTTCTTT.

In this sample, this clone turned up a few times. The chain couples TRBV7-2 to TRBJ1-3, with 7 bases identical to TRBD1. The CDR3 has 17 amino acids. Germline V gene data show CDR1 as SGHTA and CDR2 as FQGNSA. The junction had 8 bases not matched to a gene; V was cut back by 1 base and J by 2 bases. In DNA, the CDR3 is TGTGCCAGCAGCTTAGGGCGGACAGGTGGGGCTGGAAACACCATATATTTT. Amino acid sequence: CASSLGRTGGAGNTIYF.

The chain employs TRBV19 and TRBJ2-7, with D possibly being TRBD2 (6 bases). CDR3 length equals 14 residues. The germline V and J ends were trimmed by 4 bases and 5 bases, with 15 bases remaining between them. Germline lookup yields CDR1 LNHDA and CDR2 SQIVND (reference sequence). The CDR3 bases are TGTGCCAGTAGTAAGAGACGGGGAGGCCACGAGCAGTACTTC. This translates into CASSKRRGGHEQYF.

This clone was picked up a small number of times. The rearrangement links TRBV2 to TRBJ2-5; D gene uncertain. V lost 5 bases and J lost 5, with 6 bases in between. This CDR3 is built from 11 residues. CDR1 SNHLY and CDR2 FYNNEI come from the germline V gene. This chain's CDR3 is CASSRVETQYF. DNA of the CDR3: TGTGCCAGCAGTAGAGTTGAGACCCAGTACTTC.

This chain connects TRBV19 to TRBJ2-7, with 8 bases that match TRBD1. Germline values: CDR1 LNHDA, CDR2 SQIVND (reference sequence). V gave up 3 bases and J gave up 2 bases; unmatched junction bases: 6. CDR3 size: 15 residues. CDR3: CASSIGQGVPYEQYF. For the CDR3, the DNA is TGTGCCAGTAGTATCGGACAGGGCGTGCCCTACGAGCAGTACTTC.

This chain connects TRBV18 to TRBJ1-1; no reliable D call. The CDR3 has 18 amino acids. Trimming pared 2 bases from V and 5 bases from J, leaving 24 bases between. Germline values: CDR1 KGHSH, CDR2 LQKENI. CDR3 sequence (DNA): TGTGCCAGCTCACCAAGTACGGTTCGCCGAGAAAGAGGTACTGAAGCTTTCTTT. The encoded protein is CASSPSTVRRERGTEAFF.

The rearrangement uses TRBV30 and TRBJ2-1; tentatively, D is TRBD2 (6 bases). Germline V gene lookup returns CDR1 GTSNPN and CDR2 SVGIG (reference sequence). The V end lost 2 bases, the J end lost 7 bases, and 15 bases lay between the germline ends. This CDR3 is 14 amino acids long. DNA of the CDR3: TGTGCCTGGAGTCCAACTAGCTTAAAGAATGAGCAGTTCTTC. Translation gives CAWSPTSLKNEQFF.

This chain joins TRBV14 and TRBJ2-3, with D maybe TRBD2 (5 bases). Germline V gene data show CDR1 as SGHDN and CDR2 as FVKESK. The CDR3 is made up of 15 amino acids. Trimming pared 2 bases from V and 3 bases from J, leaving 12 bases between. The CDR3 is CASSQYLTSTDTQYF. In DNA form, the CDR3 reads TGTGCCAGCAGCCAATACCTCACTAGTACAGATACGCAGTATTTT.